These 14 T cell receptor beta chains came from one sample sequenced in a study of molecular identifiers for immune sequencing clone quantification (dated by TCRdb to the late 2010s). Libraries were prepared through PCR. The data were produced on a NextSeq 500. TCRdb reworked the public reads: Q25 trimming with fastp, MiXCR clone assembly, productive beta chains retained. Identical CDR3 protein sequences are pooled into one entry, listed with their most common genes and DNA. The sample records around 7,700 distinct CDR3 sequences, about 30% of which are singletons. Of the sample, approximately 5.3% falls within the top ten clones. Material for sequencing was naive CD8+ T cells from blood, with Jurkat cell RNA spiked in. What this sample's cell subset or site label stands for: FACS-sorted CD8+CD4-CCR7+CD45RA+ naive T cells. The receptors stem from a human donor in good health. Some libraries in this study had Jurkat cell RNA spiked in.

The CDR3 is CASSQDPAGVTYEQYF. The CDR3 nucleotides read TGCGCCAGCAGCCAAGATCCAGCGGGAGTGACCTACGAGCAGTACTTC. V gene TRBV4-3 combines with J gene TRBJ2-7; 8 bases agree with TRBD2. After removal of 0 bases from V and 2 bases from J, the junction contained 6 bases not matched to a gene. From germline, CDR1 is LGHNA and CDR2 YSLEER. CDR3 length: 16 amino acids.

This clonotype occurred a few times. The V gene is TRBV7-9, the J gene TRBJ2-3; no definite D call. V lost 3 bases and J 0 bases, leaving 16 bases between the germline ends. This CDR3 has 17 residues. From germline, CDR1 is SEHNR and CDR2 FQNEAQ (reference sequence). The CDR3 protein is CASSFDGVYSSTDTQYF. In DNA form, the CDR3 reads TGTGCCAGCAGCTTCGACGGAGTCTATTCTAGCACAGATACGCAGTATTTT.

This clonotype was observed a handful of times. This chain joins TRBV2 and TRBJ2-5; a weak D match, TRBD2 (6 bases). The CDR3 loop spans 14 amino acids. Germline CDR1 reads SNHLY; CDR2 reads FYNNEI. The V and J ends lost 7 bases and 0 bases respectively, with 12 bases between them. The CDR3 is CASTAGPYQETQYF. As DNA, the CDR3 is TGTGCCAGCACAGCGGGCCCGTACCAAGAGACCCAGTACTTC.

This clonotype was observed a few times. The chain carries TRBV14 and TRBJ2-5; 8 bases match TRBD1. This CDR3 region has 13 residues. V dropped 5 bases and J dropped 5; count of bases not matched to a gene: 4. Germline CDR1 reads SGHDN; CDR2 reads FVKESK. As DNA, the CDR3 is TGTGCCAGCAGCAAATGGACAGGGGAGACCCAGTACTTC. Encoded protein: CASSKWTGETQYF.

This clonotype was seen only a few times. This rearrangement joins TRBV7-3 to TRBJ2-1; D is perhaps TRBD2 (5 bases). Germline CDR1 and CDR2: SGHTA and FQGTGA. Trimming cost V 2 bases and J 10 bases, with 15 bases left between them. This CDR3 is built from 14 residues. CDR3 in amino acids: CASSLSPLVGEQFF. CDR3 DNA: TGTGCCAGCAGCTTATCCCCACTAGTCGGGGAGCAGTTCTTC.

The chain uses TRBV4-1 and TRBJ1-1; D possibly corresponds to TRBD1 (5 bases). CDR1 is MGHRA and CDR2 is YSYEKL in the germline V gene. The V and J ends lost 1 base and 1 base respectively, with 10 bases between them. This CDR3 has 15 amino acids. The CDR3 protein is CASSQGDRTNTEAFF. The CDR3 coding sequence is TGCGCCAGCAGCCAAGGCGACAGAACGAACACTGAAGCTTTCTTT.

In DNA, the CDR3 is TGTGCCAGCAGTTCAAAACCCCTCACAGGGTTCAATCAGCCCCAGCATTTT. Amino acids: CASSSKPLTGFNQPQHF. J is TRBJ1-5 and V is TRBV27; a possible D gene is TRBD1 (6 bases). This CDR3 is 17 amino acids long. Trimming pared 4 bases from V and 3 bases from J, leaving 19 bases between. Germline V CDR1 and CDR2: MNHEY, SMNVEV (reference sequence).

V usage is TRBV15 and J usage is TRBJ1-1; D is perhaps TRBD1 (5 bases). CDR1 and CDR2 (germline): LNHNV, YYDKDF (reference sequence). Between the trimmed V and J ends, which lost 5 bases and 0 bases, there was a span of 13 bases. This CDR3 comprises 15 residues. As DNA, the CDR3 is TGTGCCACCAGCTGGGACGGACTCATGAACACTGAAGCTTTCTTT. Amino acids: CATSWDGLMNTEAFF.

This clonotype was seen more than once but under ten times. The V and J genes are TRBV29-1 and TRBJ2-7; perhaps TRBD1 as D (6 bases). V lost 6 bases, J lost 7 bases, and 13 bases lay in between. Germline lookup yields CDR1 SQVTM and CDR2 ANQGSEA. The CDR3 is 11 residues long. The CDR3 DNA follows: TGCAGCGTACAGGGTGTTAGAGAGCAGTACTTC. The encoded protein is CSVQGVREQYF.

Comments on this clonotype: A single base separates this from a much larger clone, so it may be a read error. The CDR3 ends on some other residue instead of the conserved phenylalanine or tryptophan, so this is likely a read error. The chain employs TRBV12-3 or TRBV12-4 and TRBJ2-3, with a tentative D call TRBD1 (5 bases). The CDR3 spans 15 residues. As DNA, the CDR3 is TGTGCCAGCAGCTTAGGAGCAGGGTCCACAGATACGCAGTATCTT. Translation gives CASSLGAGSTDTQYL.

A few counts support this clonotype. The rearrangement joins TRBV5-6 to TRBJ2-3; D uncertain. Germline CDR1 SGHDT, CDR2 YYEEEE. The CDR3 has 11 residues. The V end lost 7 bases, the J end lost 2 bases, and 5 bases lay between the germline ends. The DNA for the CDR3 is TGTGCCAGCGGAAACACAGATACGCAGTATTTT. This codes for CASGNTDTQYF.

This clonotype ranks as medium-sized. The rearrangement joins TRBV9 to TRBJ1-1; no firm D call. This CDR3 has 13 amino acids. The germline CDR1 and CDR2 sequences are SGDLS and YYNGEE. The V gene lost 3 bases and the J gene lost 7 bases, with 13 bases spanning the gap. The CDR3 sequence: CASSAHSMGEAFF. The CDR3 nucleotides read TGTGCCAGCAGCGCCCACAGTATGGGTGAAGCTTTCTTT.

This clonotype rates as medium-sized. This chain connects TRBV13 to TRBJ2-3; D call uncertain. Trimming took off 0 bases at V and 15 bases at J, with 19 bases between the two ends. The CDR3 has 14 residues. From germline, CDR1 is PRHDT and CDR2 FYEKMQ (reference sequence). CDR3 sequence (DNA): TGTGCCAGCAGCTTAGGGGGATCCGGTGAAGTGGGTTATTTT. This codes for CASSLGGSGEVGYF.

The gene calls are TRBV20-1 and TRBJ2-1; unclear D gene. V shed 3 bases and J shed 4 bases, with 19 bases lying between them. The CDR3 is made up of 16 amino acids. From germline, CDR1 is DFQATT and CDR2 SNEGSKA (reference sequence). CDR3 loop: CSASLKSWSTYNEQFF. DNA of the CDR3: TGCAGTGCTAGCCTAAAGTCTTGGAGCACTTACAATGAGCAGTTCTTC.